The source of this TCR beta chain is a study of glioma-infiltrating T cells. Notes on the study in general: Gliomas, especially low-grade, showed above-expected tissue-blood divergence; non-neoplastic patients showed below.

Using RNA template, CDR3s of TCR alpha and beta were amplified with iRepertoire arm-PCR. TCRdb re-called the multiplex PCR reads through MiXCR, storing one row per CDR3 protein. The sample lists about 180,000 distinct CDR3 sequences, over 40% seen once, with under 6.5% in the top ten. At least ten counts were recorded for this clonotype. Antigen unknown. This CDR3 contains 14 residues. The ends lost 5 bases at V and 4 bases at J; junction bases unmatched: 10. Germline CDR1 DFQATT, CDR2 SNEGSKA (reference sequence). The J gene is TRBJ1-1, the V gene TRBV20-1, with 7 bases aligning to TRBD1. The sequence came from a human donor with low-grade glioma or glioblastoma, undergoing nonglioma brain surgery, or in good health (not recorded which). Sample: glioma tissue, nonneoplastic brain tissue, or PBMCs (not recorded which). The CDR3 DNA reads TGCAGTGCTCTGACAGGGTTGTTGACCACTGAAGCTTTCTTT. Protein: CSALTGLLTTEAFF.